The clone carrying this T cell receptor (beta chain) was counted a few times. Each CDR3 protein gets one entry after TCRdb re-called the 5' RACE reads with MiXCR. The data hold some 120,000 distinct CDR3 sequences, with about a sixth observed a single time. The V gene lost 4 bases and the J gene lost 4 bases, with 11 bases spanning the gap. This CDR3 region has 14 residues. These data come from a study of T-cell memory formation after mild COVID-19. The chain carries TRBV12-3 or TRBV12-4 and TRBJ1-5, with D tentatively TRBD1 (5 bases). The sequenced sample consisted of PBMCs or a T cell subset sorted from them (not recorded which). The clonotype was recovered from a man younger than 35 who had mild COVID-19 (a few samples of this study predate the infection). Cell type and time point are not known. The CDR3 DNA is TGTGCCAGCAGTTCCAGGGTGGGAAATCAGCCCCAGCATTTT. It encodes CASSSRVGNQPQHF.